This entry is about one T cell receptor beta chain. J was trimmed by 2 bases and V by 7 bases; bases with no gene match: 14. CDR3 size: 16 residues. CDR1 is MDHEN and CDR2 is SYDVKM in the germline V gene. Some clones are missing from TCRdb's copy, which holds only in-frame ones; the method was immunoSEQ multiplex PCR. The sample carries about 2.4 million clones, over 85% recorded once. This specimen belongs to a study of shared clonotypes between healthy human individuals. This TCR came from a man aged 18 to 30 in good health. Some clones in this sample may be carry-over from other donors' samples. The chain joins TRBV28 to TRBJ2-7; 7 nucleotides align to TRBD2. The sequenced material came from naive CD4+ T cells from PBMCs. Subset meaning: CD45RA+ positively selected. CDR3 sequence: CASTPGSSGYPYEQYF. In DNA form, the CDR3 reads TGTGCCAGCACCCCGGGGAGTAGCGGGTACCCCTACGAGCAGTACTTC.